The 15 T cell receptor beta chains reported below all come from one sample, sequenced in a study of T cell responses to AZD1222 COVID-19 vaccine. This table comes from immunoSEQ multiplex PCR, and its TCRdb copy is limited to in-frame clones, with some not included. The table includes more than 150,000 clones, almost 90% detected once. The sequences come from peripheral blood, collected on day 0 of AZD1222 vaccination. Source of these receptors: an adult in good health.

The rearrangement joins TRBV5-1 to TRBJ1-4; D remains unclear. CDR1 and CDR2 from the germline V gene are SGHRS and YFSETQ. Trimming removed 4 bases at V and 3 bases at J, with 13 bases between. This CDR3 has 15 amino acids. The CDR3 bases are TGCGCCAGCAGCGCTGTCCAGCCACCTAATGAAAAACTGTTTTTT. It yields the protein CASSAVQPPNEKLFF.

This clone showed up just once. This rearrangement joins TRBV5-1 to TRBJ1-1; a weak D match, TRBD1 (5 bases). CDR3 size: 16 residues. V lost 0 bases, J lost 2 bases, and 14 bases lay in between. Germline V gene sequence: CDR1 SGHRS, CDR2 YFSETQ. The CDR3 loop reads CASSLDPGVGNTEAFF. Written as DNA, the CDR3 is TGCGCCAGCAGCTTGGACCCGGGGGTGGGAAACACTGAAGCTTTCTTT.

The chain joins TRBV11-2 to TRBJ1-5, with D possibly matching TRBD1 (5 bases). Trimming took off 5 bases at V and 0 bases at J, with 11 bases between the two ends. There are 15 residues in the CDR3. Germline V CDR1 and CDR2: SGHAT, FQNNGV. The CDR3 DNA follows: TGTGCCAGCAGCCGCGAGGGGTATAGCAATCAGCCCCAGCATTTT. It is translated as CASSREGYSNQPQHF.

The V gene is TRBV12-2, the J gene TRBJ2-7; the tabulated D call, TRBD1, remains unverified against the DNA. TRBV12-2 is reported as a pseudogene. The CDR3 extends over 16 amino acids. CDR3 sequence: CASRLASGTVPYEQYF. CDR3 nucleotide sequence: TGTGCAAGTCGCCTCGCGTCCGGGACAGTCCCCTACGAGCAGTACTTC.

The chain links TRBV7-9 to TRBJ1-6; D gene uncertain. Germline CDR1 SEHNR, CDR2 FQNEAQ (reference sequence). V lost 1 base, J lost 9 bases, and 7 bases lay in between. This CDR3 is 13 amino acids long. CDR3 in amino acids: CASSLGEGSPLHF. CDR3 nucleotides: TGTGCCAGCAGCTTAGGGGAGGGTTCACCCCTCCACTTT. Drawing the rest from reference TRBV7-9 and TRBJ1-6, the complete variable domain is DTGVSQNPRHKITKRGQNVTFRCDPISEHNRLYWYRQTLGQGPEFLTYFQNEAQLEKSRLLSDRFSAERPKGSFSTLEIQRTEQGDSAMYLCASSLGEGSPLHFGNGTRLTVT.

This rearrangement joins TRBV19 to TRBJ1-5; 9 positions agree with TRBD1. Per germline, CDR1 LNHDA and CDR2 SQIVND (reference sequence). The V gene end was trimmed by 7 bases and the J gene end by 4 bases; junction bases not matched to a gene: 5. This CDR3 spans 14 amino acids. For the CDR3, the DNA is TGTGCCAGTAAATACAGGGGGCAAAATCAGCCCCAGCATTTT. This encodes CASKYRGQNQPQHF. Variable domain in full (rest from reference TRBV19 and TRBJ1-5): DGGITQSPKYLFRKEGQNVTLSCEQNLNHDAMYWYRQDPGQGLRLIYYSQIVNDFQKGDIAEGYSVSREKKESFPLTVTSAQKNPTAFYLCASKYRGQNQPQHFGDGTRLSIL.

The J gene is TRBJ1-1, the V gene TRBV2; 10 bases align to TRBD1. CDR1 SNHLY and CDR2 FYNNEI come from the germline V gene. The CDR3 runs 18 residues. The ends lost 3 bases at V and 3 bases at J; junction bases unmatched: 13. The CDR3 nucleotides are TGTGCCAGCAGTGAGGGGAGACAGGGGGCTATGTCGGACACTGAAGCTTTCTTT. It is translated as CASSEGRQGAMSDTEAFF. The full variable domain, rest sourced from reference TRBV2 and TRBJ1-1, is EPEVTQTPSHQVTQMGQEVILRCVPISNHLYFYWYRQILGQKVEFLVSFYNNEISEKSEIFDDQFSVERPDGSNFTLKIRSTKLEDSAMYFCASSEGRQGAMSDTEAFFGQGTRLTVV.

V is TRBV9 and J is TRBJ2-7; 8 nucleotides line up with TRBD1. The CDR3 runs 16 residues. After removal of 3 bases from V and 0 bases from J, the junction contained 8 bases not matched to a gene. CDR1 is SGDLS, CDR2 YYNGEE, per germline. CDR3 DNA sequence: TGTGCCAGCAGCGGGGGACAGGACGTTAACTCCTACGAGCAGTACTTC. Translation: CASSGGQDVNSYEQYF.

In the case of this clone: Other DNA sequences within the sample encode an identical CDR3. The chain uses TRBV18 and TRBJ1-2, with D uncertain. The V and J ends lost 3 bases and 0 bases respectively, with 5 bases between them. The CDR3 has 13 residues. Germline CDR1 and CDR2: KGHSH and LQKENI. The CDR3 here is CASSPGTNYGYTF. The CDR3 DNA reads as TGTGCCAGCTCACCGGGTACTAACTATGGCTACACCTTC.

This chain uses TRBV13 with TRBJ2-2; no clear D. With 3 bases removed from V and 0 bases from J, the gap between germline ends came to 14 bases. CDR1 PRHDT and CDR2 FYEKMQ come from the germline V gene (reference sequence). The CDR3 extends over 17 amino acids. The CDR3 DNA reads as TGTGCCAGCAGCTTGGCCTACTCGTTCGCGAACACCGGGGAGCTGTTTTTT. The encoded protein is CASSLAYSFANTGELFF.

The chain is built from TRBV7-9 and TRBJ1-5; a possible D gene is TRBD1 (5 bases). Deletions cut 1 base from V and 5 bases from J, with 9 bases between. The CDR3 is made up of 14 amino acids. CDR1 SEHNR and CDR2 FQNEAQ come from the germline V gene (reference sequence). CDR3: CASSLVAGHQPQHF. The CDR3 region has the DNA TGTGCCAGCAGCTTAGTGGCAGGGCATCAGCCCCAGCATTTT. The entire variable domain, with the rest obtained from reference TRBV7-9 and TRBJ1-5, is as follows: DTGVSQNPRHKITKRGQNVTFRCDPISEHNRLYWYRQTLGQGPEFLTYFQNEAQLEKSRLLSDRFSAERPKGSFSTLEIQRTEQGDSAMYLCASSLVAGHQPQHFGDGTRLSIL.

This clone was seen more than once but under ten times. This chain joins TRBV6-5 and TRBJ1-5; tentative D call: TRBD1 (6 bases). V was shortened by 10 bases and J by 4 bases, with 20 bases between the two germline ends. Germline V gene data show CDR1 as MNHEY and CDR2 as SVGAGI. This CDR3 comprises 15 residues. In DNA, the CDR3 is TGTGCCACCCCCGGGGGCCCGGGGGGTAATCAGCCCCAGCATTTT. Its protein product is CATPGGPGGNQPQHF.

The CDR3 nucleotides are TGTGCCAGCAGTTCGAGCGGGGAAGAGACCCAGTACTTC. Protein product: CASSSSGEETQYF. The rearrangement uses TRBV28 and TRBJ2-5; 7 bases agree with TRBD2. The CDR3 is 13 residues long. V gave up 4 bases and J gave up 3 bases; unmatched junction bases: 2. CDR1 MDHEN and CDR2 SYDVKM come from the germline V gene. Together with reference TRBV28 and TRBJ2-5, the CDR3 gives the full variable domain: DVKVTQSSRYLVKRTGEKVFLECVQDMDHENMFWYRQDPGLGLRLIYFSYDVKMKEKGDIPEGYSVSREKKERFSLILESASTNQTSMYLCASSSSGEETQYFGPGTRLLVL.

As DNA, the CDR3 is TGTGCCTGGAGTGGTAGCGGGGGTTTTGAGCTGTTTTTT. Translation gives CAWSGSGGFELFF. The chain links TRBV30 to TRBJ2-2; TRBD2 agrees at 9 bases. Germline V gene lookup returns CDR1 GTSNPN and CDR2 SVGIG (reference sequence). CDR3 length: 13 residues. V shed 1 base, J shed 11 bases, and the junction held 5 bases outside the gene matches.

This rearrangement joins TRBV28 to TRBJ1-1, with TRBD1 matching over 8 bases. CDR1 and CDR2 from the germline V gene are MDHEN and SYDVKM. Trimming took 5 bases from V and 4 from J; bases not matched to a gene: 9. This CDR3 region has 15 residues. The CDR3 is CASSPHTGGGTEAFF. In nucleotides, the CDR3 is TGTGCCAGCAGTCCTCATACAGGGGGGGGCACTGAAGCTTTCTTT.